This T cell receptor beta chain derives from a study of breast tumors, draining lymph nodes, adjacent tissues. The germline CDR1 and CDR2 sequences are SGHVS and FNYEAQ. The V end lost 5 bases, the J end lost 7 bases, and 21 bases lay between the germline ends. The CDR3 runs to 16 residues. TCRdb analysed the multiplex PCR reads with MiXCR anew, one entry per CDR3 protein. Seen here are about 180,000 distinct CDR3 sequences, 33% observed once, and the top ten hold approximately 3.9%. Samples came from axillary lymph nodes draining the breast cancer. The rearrangement links TRBV7-6 to TRBJ1-3; D is uncertain. The sample comprised axillary lymph node tissue. This clonotype was obtained from a female donor with breast cancer. Some clones in this sample may be carry-over from other donors' samples. The CDR3 is CASSLLSNLALNTIYF. The CDR3 bases are TGTGCCAGCAGCCTCCTTAGTAATCTAGCGTTGAACACCATATATTTT.